This T cell receptor (beta chain) was profiled in a study of T cell repertoires in cytomegalovirus infection. Overall study: Matching HLA type, along with CMV infection, was indicated by public TCR beta signatures. Study observations and caveats: CMV-specific TCR beta clonotypes restricted by HLA-C were the ones dominating the ex vivo response.

The length of the CDR3 is 12 residues. Germline CDR1 reads SNHLY; CDR2 reads FYNNEI. With 6 bases removed from V and 7 bases from J, the gap between germline ends came to 10 bases. This clonotype showed up many times. Its cognate antigen is unknown. TCRdb reanalysed the reads using MiXCR and keeps one entry per CDR3 protein. The sample lists around 310,000 distinct CDR3 sequences, about 29% occurring once. The TCR originated in a human donor in good health (CMV status not recorded). Some clones in this sample may be carry-over from other donors' samples. The chain combines TRBV2 with TRBJ2-1; D uncertain. The material sequenced was cultured PBMCs, taken from culture after CMV antigen stimulation. CDR3 DNA sequence: TGTGCCAGCAGCCCCCTTGGTAATGAGCAGTTCTTC. It translates to CASSPLGNEQFF.